The clone carrying this T cell receptor (beta chain) appeared a single time. Antigen unknown. Time point reported: week 11, during vaccination. Topical imiquimod accompanied each vaccine dose, which consisted of 300 ug of mutant IDH1 20-mer peptide. Only in-frame clones appear in the TCRdb table, and some are missing; sequencing was by immunoSEQ multiplex PCR. Of about 25,000 clones in the sample, under 80% were seen once. The ends lost 4 bases at V and 2 bases at J; junction bases unmatched: 3. The CDR3 has 14 amino acids. The germline V gene encodes CDR1 ENHRY and CDR2 SYGVKD. These data are taken from a study of a mutant IDH1 vaccine in newly diagnosed glioma. Looking at the study overall: Investigators started vaccination 4-6 weeks after radiotherapy alone, or with temozolomide cycles. Of the patients given treatment, approximately 60% were male and 37.5% were female, and a mean age of about 40 years was recorded. Those enrolled had earlier been treated with radiotherapy, temozolomide, or both, mostly both.

Here the sequenced sample was peripheral blood mononuclear cells (PBMCs), taken from a glioma patient whose treatment included an IDH1 peptide vaccine. The chain joins TRBV10-3 to TRBJ1-1; 8 bases line up with TRBD1. This clonotype was sampled from a young man with glioma. Some clones in this sample may be carry-over from other donors' samples. The CDR3 DNA follows: TGTGCCATCAGTGTACAGGGGGGAAACACTGAAGCTTTCTTT. Amino acids: CAISVQGGNTEAFF.